This T cell receptor beta chain derives from a study of T cell responses to AZD1222 COVID-19 vaccine. Findings and limits, study-wide: Nearly half of spike-specific TCRs reportedly go after variant regions that carry no mutations. It should be noted that donors were predominantly white British and more often female, and clonal diversity was possibly underestimated.

Second-dose recipients at about 4 or about 12 weeks were treated as one pooled group. TCRdb keeps only in-frame clones here, not all; method: immunoSEQ multiplex PCR. The table shows 100,000 to 150,000 clones, with approximately 91% occurring only once. Looked up from germline, CDR1 is SSHAT and CDR2 is FNYEAQ (reference sequence). The CDR3 runs 17 residues. Turning to this clone: What it binds is unknown. Germline and junction disagree at one end, which may indicate a read error.

Sequenced material: peripheral blood, taken 28 days after the second AZD1222 dose. This clonotype was obtained from an adult who received the AZD1222 COVID-19 vaccine. V and J are TRBV7-7 and TRBJ2-3; no reliable D call. The CDR3: CASSPFPDFPSTDTQYF. CDR3 coding DNA: TGTGCTAGCAGCCCCTTCCCCGACTTTCCTAGCACAGATACGCAGTATTTT. Variable domain in full (rest from reference TRBV7-7 and TRBJ2-3): GAGVSQSPRYKVTKRGQDVTLRCDPISSHATLYWYQQALGQGPEFLTYFNYEAQPDKSGLPSDRFSAERPEGSISTLTIQRTEQRDSAMYRCASSPFPDFPSTDTQYFGPGTRLTVL.